The following is a T cell receptor (beta chain) sequence with its context. What it binds is not known. Germline CDR1 and CDR2: MDHEN and SYDVKM. J gave up 3 bases and V 8 bases, and 6 bases lay outside the gene matches. The CDR3 spans 15 residues. Sequenced by immunoSEQ multiplex PCR; TCRdb stores in-frame clones only, minus some. The data hold a few million clones, with approximately 95% observed a single time. The record originates from a study of shared clonotypes between healthy human individuals. About the research overall: For every donor, three CD4 naive, three CD4 memory, two CD8 naive and one CD8 memory plates were used.

Study-level findings and limits: Relative to clonotypes present in all four donors, those not shared had lower generation probabilities.

The sample consisted of naive CD4+ T cells from PBMCs. Subset reported: CD45RA+ positively selected. The TCR comes from a man aged 18-30 years in good health. Some clones in this sample may be carry-over from other donors' samples. V gene TRBV28 combines with J gene TRBJ2-2; TRBD1 agrees at 10 bases. The CDR3 reads CASQTGTGDTGELFF. The CDR3 DNA reads as TGTGCCAGCCAAACCGGGACAGGGGACACCGGGGAGCTGTTTTTT.